This T cell receptor beta chain stems from a study of CD8 T cells in ankylosing spondylitis. Points from the study as a whole: Blood from ankylosing spondylitis patients appeared to carry a characteristic roughly eight-variant TCR beta motif. The authors reported significant enrichment of disease-linked clones in matched ankylosing spondylitis synovial fluid.

TCRdb re-called the 5' RACE reads with MiXCR, one entry per CDR3 protein. Of a few hundred thousand distinct CDR3 sequences in the sample, 18% were seen once. Trimming cost V 1 base and J 4 bases, with 13 bases left between them. Germline V gene sequence: CDR1 DFQATT, CDR2 SNEGSKA (reference sequence). This CDR3 spans 14 amino acids. This clonotype appeared many times. What it binds is not known. The V call is TRBV20-1, the J call TRBJ1-1, with unresolved D. This TCR derives from a male donor with ankylosing spondylitis or in good health (not recorded which). The sequencing input was blood, either unsorted or a sorted T cell fraction (not recorded which). The CDR3 nucleotides read TGCAGTGCTAGAGGGTTGGGTTTTGGCACTGAAGCTTTCTTT. As protein: CSARGLGFGTEAFF.